Reported below is one TCR beta chain. The data are from a study of blood T cell repertoires in COVID-19. For the study at large: The cDNA or gDNA used as material had been derived from T cells, B-cell-depleted T cells, or PBMCs.

The ends were cut back, 2 bases at V and 2 bases at J, with 13 bases in the middle. Germline-derived CDR1 and CDR2 are LGHDT and YNNKEL (reference sequence). The length of the CDR3 is 16 residues. Clones were sequenced by immunoSEQ multiplex PCR, and TCRdb holds only the in-frame ones, with some missing. This table has under 70,000 clones, less than 75% appearing once. Sequenced input: peripheral blood. V is TRBV3-1 (or the pseudogene TRBV3-2) and J is TRBJ1-5; D not certain. This sequence originates from a woman between 65 and 79 years old with acute or convalescent COVID-19. In nucleotides, the CDR3 is TGTGCCAGCAGCCAACGGGGAGGAAACCGCAATCAGCCCCAGCATTTT. Translating it yields CASSQRGGNRNQPQHF.